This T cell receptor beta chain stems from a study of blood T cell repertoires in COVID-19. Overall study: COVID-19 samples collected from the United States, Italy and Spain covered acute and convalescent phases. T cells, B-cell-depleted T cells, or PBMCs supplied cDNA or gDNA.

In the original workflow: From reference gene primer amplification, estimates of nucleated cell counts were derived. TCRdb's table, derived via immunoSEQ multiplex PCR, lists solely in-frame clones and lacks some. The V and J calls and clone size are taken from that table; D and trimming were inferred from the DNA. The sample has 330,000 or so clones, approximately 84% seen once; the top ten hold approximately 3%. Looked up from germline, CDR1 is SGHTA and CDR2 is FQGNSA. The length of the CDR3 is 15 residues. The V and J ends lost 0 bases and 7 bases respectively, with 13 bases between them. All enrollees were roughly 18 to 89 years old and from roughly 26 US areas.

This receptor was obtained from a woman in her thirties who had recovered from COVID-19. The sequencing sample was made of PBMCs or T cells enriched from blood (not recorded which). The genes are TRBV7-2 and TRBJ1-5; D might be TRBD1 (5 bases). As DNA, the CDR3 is TGTGCCAGCAGCTTAGCGTCAGGGCGTGGACAGCCCCAGCATTTT. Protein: CASSLASGRGQPQHF.